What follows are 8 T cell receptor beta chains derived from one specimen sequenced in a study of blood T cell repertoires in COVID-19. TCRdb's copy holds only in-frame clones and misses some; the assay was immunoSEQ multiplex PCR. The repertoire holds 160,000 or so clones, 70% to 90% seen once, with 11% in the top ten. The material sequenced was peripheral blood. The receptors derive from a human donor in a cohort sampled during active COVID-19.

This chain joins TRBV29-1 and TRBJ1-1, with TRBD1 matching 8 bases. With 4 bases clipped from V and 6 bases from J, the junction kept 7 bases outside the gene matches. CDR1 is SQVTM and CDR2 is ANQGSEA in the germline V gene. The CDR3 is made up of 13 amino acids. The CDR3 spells CSVGTGRRSEAFF. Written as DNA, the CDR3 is TGCAGCGTTGGGACAGGGCGAAGGTCTGAAGCTTTCTTT.

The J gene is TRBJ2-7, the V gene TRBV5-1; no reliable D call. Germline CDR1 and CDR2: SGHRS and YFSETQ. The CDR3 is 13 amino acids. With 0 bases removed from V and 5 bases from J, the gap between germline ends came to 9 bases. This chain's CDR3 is CASSLAPSDEQYF. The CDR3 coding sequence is TGCGCCAGCAGCTTGGCCCCCAGCGACGAGCAGTACTTC.

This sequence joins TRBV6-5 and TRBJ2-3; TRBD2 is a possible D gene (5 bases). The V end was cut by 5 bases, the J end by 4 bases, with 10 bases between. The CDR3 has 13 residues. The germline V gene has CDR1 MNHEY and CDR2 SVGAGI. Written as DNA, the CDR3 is TGTGCCAGCAGTCGTATGGAGGCAGATACGCAGTATTTT. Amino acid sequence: CASSRMEADTQYF.

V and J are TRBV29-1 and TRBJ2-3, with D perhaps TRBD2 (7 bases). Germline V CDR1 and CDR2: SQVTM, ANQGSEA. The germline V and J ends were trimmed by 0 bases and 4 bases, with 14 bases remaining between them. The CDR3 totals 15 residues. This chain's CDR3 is CSVEDAGAGADTQYF. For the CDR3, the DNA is TGCAGCGTTGAAGACGCGGGGGCTGGGGCAGATACGCAGTATTTT.

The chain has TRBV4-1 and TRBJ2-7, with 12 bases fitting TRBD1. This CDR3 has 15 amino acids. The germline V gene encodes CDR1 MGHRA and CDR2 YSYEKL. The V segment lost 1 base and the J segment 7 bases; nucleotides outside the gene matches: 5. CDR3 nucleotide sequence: TGCGCCAGCAGCCAAGTGGGACAGGGGGCGGGTGAGCAGTACTTC. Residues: CASSQVGQGAGEQYF.

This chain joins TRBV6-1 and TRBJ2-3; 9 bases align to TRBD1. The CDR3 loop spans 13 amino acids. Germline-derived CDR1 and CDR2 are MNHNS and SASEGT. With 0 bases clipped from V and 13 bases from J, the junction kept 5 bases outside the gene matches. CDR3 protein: CASSEARTGDKYF. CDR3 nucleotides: TGTGCCAGCAGTGAAGCGAGGACAGGGGATAAGTATTTT.

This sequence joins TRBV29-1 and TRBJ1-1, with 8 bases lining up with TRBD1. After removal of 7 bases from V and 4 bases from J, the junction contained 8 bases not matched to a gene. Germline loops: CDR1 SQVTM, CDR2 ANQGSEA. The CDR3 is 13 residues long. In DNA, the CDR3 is TGCAGCGGTTGGGACAGGCTAGGCACTGAAGCTTTCTTT. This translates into CSGWDRLGTEAFF.

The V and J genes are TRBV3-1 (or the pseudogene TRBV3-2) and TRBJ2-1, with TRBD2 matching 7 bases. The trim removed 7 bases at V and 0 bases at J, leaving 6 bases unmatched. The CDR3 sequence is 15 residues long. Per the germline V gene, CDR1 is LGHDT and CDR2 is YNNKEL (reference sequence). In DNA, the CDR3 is TGTGCCAGCACCTCAGCGGGATACTCCTACAATGAGCAGTTCTTC. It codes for CASTSAGYSYNEQFF.